This is a list of T cell receptor beta chains from one sample in a study of Ad26.COV2.S vaccination and SARS-CoV-2 variants. The table came from immunoSEQ multiplex PCR; TCRdb's copy has only in-frame clones and leaves some out. Among over 400,000 clones listed, less than 95% were seen once. This specimen was peripheral blood, taken in a trial of Ad26.COV2.S vaccine versus placebo. The receptors shown here come from a person between 18 and 65 years old who received the Ad26.COV2.S COVID-19 vaccine or a placebo. The CDR3 runs from the conserved cysteine through the conserved F or W. Fields, in order: J gene, D gene, V gene, clone size, CDR3 protein, CDR3 DNA. D genes are given only for firm matches. For some rows the clone size is stated as once, few or many, or as a class when expanded; others skip it.

TRBJ1-6 . TRBV10-3 . CAISDVPGNHSPLHF TGTGCCATCAGTGACGTCCCTGGGAACCATTCACCCCTCCACTTT
TRBJ2-7 . TRBV6-2/TRBV6-3 once CASSVPEHRTDSYEQYF TGTGCCAGCAGCGTCCCCGAGCATAGGACCGACTCCTACGAGCAGTACTTC
TRBJ2-7 . TRBV11-2 . CASSPGPLPYEQYF TGTGCCAGCAGCCCCGGGCCCCTCCCCTACGAGCAGTACTTC
TRBJ2-1 . TRBV6-5 . CASEPWRGPYNEQFF TGTGCCAGCGAACCGTGGCGGGGCCCCTACAATGAGCAGTTCTTC
TRBJ2-1 . TRBV19 . CASRDPPYNEQFF TGTGCCAGCCGGGACCCACCTTACAATGAGCAGTTCTTC
TRBJ1-2 . TRBV5-4 . CASTGGVSRDYGYTF TGTGCCAGCACCGGGGGGGTCAGCCGAGACTATGGCTACACCTTC
TRBJ1-2 TRBD1 TRBV5-6 few CASSPGQAFYGYTF TGTGCCAGCAGCCCGGGACAGGCGTTTTATGGCTACACCTTC
TRBJ2-3 TRBD2 TRBV4-3 . CASSQERSGSADTQYF TGCGCCAGCAGCCAAGAGAGGAGCGGGAGTGCAGATACGCAGTATTTT
TRBJ1-4 . TRBV7-9 once CASSGDLGAQLFF TGTGCCAGCAGCGGCGACCTGGGCGCGCAACTGTTTTTT
TRBJ1-5 . TRBV19 . CASSIGKSNQPQHF TGTGCCAGTAGTATCGGAAAAAGCAATCAGCCCCAGCATTTT
TRBJ2-1 . TRBV27 . CASLGGSAQFF TGTGCCAGCCTCGGCGGGTCAGCCCAGTTCTTC
TRBJ2-1 . TRBV12-3/TRBV12-4 . CASSPRGKGEQFF TGTGCCAGCAGCCCCAGAGGGAAGGGTGAGCAGTTCTTC
TRBJ2-1 TRBD2 TRBV9 . CASSGSGNSYNEQFF TGTGCCAGCAGCGGTAGCGGGAACTCCTACAATGAGCAGTTCTTC
TRBJ2-5 TRBD1 TRBV7-3 . CASSRTGTGVGTQYF TGTGCCAGCAGCCGTACCGGGACAGGGGTTGGGACCCAGTACTTC
TRBJ2-7 . TRBV27 . CASSSLQAATGGEQYF TGTGCCAGCAGTTCCCTACAGGCTGCAACGGGTGGCGAGCAGTACTTC
TRBJ2-1 . TRBV27 . CASGLTASFSYNEQFF TGTGCCAGCGGTCTTACAGCCTCATTCTCCTACAATGAGCAGTTCTTC
TRBJ2-3 TRBD2 TRBV4-2 . CASSQGLAGEGWDTQYF TGTGCCAGCAGCCAAGGACTAGCGGGAGAGGGGTGGGATACGCAGTATTTT
TRBJ2-7 TRBD2 TRBV2 . CASRRLAGGPPLYF TGTGCCAGCAGGAGACTAGCGGGAGGGCCCCCCCTGTACTTC
TRBJ2-3 . TRBV28 . CASNGSPDTQYF TGTGCCAGCAACGGTAGCCCAGATACGCAGTATTTT
TRBJ1-5 . TRBV27 . CASSLVSNQPQHF TGTGCCAGCAGTTTGGTTAGCAATCAGCCCCAGCATTTT
TRBJ2-7 TRBD2 TRBV11-2 . CASSGGLAYEQYF TGTGCCAGCAGCGGGGGACTAGCCTACGAGCAGTACTTC
TRBJ2-7 . TRBV5-4 . CASSLDRATYEQYF TGTGCCAGCAGCTTGGACAGGGCAACCTACGAGCAGTACTTC
TRBJ2-1 . TRBV15 . CATSRDEGYNEQFF TGTGCCACCAGCAGAGATGAGGGCTACAATGAGCAGTTCTTC
TRBJ2-5 . TRBV6-6 . CASTQLGAQETQYF TGTGCCAGCACCCAATTAGGGGCGCAAGAGACCCAGTACTTC
TRBJ2-7 . TRBV19 . CASSIRLGRSEQYF TGTGCCAGTAGTATACGGTTGGGGAGGTCCGAGCAGTACTTC
TRBJ2-5 TRBD1 TRBV7-9 . CASSPRDRVVETQYF TGTGCCAGCAGCCCTCGGGACAGGGTCGTGGAGACCCAGTACTTC
TRBJ2-7 TRBD1 TRBV27 . CASSSPGTGGIEQYF TGTGCCAGCAGTTCCCCCGGGACAGGGGGCATCGAGCAGTACTTC
TRBJ2-7 TRBD2 TRBV27 . CASSPRFLAGYEQYF TGTGCCAGCAGTCCCCGTTTTCTAGCGGGGTACGAGCAGTACTTC
TRBJ1-2 TRBD1 TRBV6-1 . CASSENRGANYGYTF TGTGCCAGCAGTGAGAACAGGGGGGCTAACTATGGCTACACCTTC
TRBJ2-1 TRBD2 TRBV5-1 . CASSWGLETYNEQFF TGCGCCAGCAGCTGGGGACTAGAAACCTACAATGAGCAGTTCTTC
TRBJ2-2 TRBD2 TRBV6-2/TRBV6-3 . CASSPDLGLAGGNTGELFF TGTGCCAGCAGCCCAGACCTCGGACTAGCCGGGGGGAACACCGGGGAGCTGTTTTTT
TRBJ2-1 TRBD2 TRBV5-4 few CASSLSAGDPYNEQFF TGTGCCAGCAGCTTGTCAGCGGGAGACCCCTACAATGAGCAGTTCTTC
TRBJ2-4 TRBD2 TRBV15 . CATSRDRPSGLAKNIQYF TGTGCCACCAGCAGAGATCGACCTAGCGGCCTAGCCAAAAACATTCAGTACTTC
TRBJ2-1 TRBD2 TRBV12-5 . CASGLVSDIRLAEYNEQFF TGTGCTAGTGGTTTGGTCTCAGACATTAGACTAGCGGAATACAATGAGCAGTTCTTC
TRBJ2-1 . TRBV5-5 . CASSQAVRTGGEQFF TGTGCCAGCAGCCAGGCCGTAAGGACCGGAGGTGAGCAGTTCTTC
TRBJ2-7 . TRBV27 once CASRPKGRYEQYF TGTGCCAGCCGCCCCAAAGGGAGATACGAGCAGTACTTC
TRBJ1-2 . TRBV28 . CASTSEGFGYTF TGTGCCAGCACCTCCGAGGGGTTCGGCTACACCTTC
TRBJ1-2 . TRBV7-2 . CASSLDGLFGYTF TGTGCCAGCAGCTTAGACGGGCTCTTTGGCTACACCTTC
TRBJ2-7 . TRBV6-5 . CASRAETLGPYEQYF TGTGCCAGCAGAGCCGAGACCCTCGGTCCCTACGAGCAGTACTTC
TRBJ2-3 TRBD2 TRBV7-8 . CASSQSGRGGTDTQYF TGTGCCAGCAGCCAGAGCGGGAGGGGGGGCACAGATACGCAGTATTTT
TRBJ2-7 TRBD1 TRBV28 . CASSSGQVSYEQYF TGTGCCAGCAGTTCCGGACAGGTTTCCTACGAGCAGTACTTC
TRBJ2-7 . TRBV28 . CASRTRRAAEQYF TGTGCCAGCAGAACACGGAGGGCCGCGGAGCAGTACTTC
TRBJ2-5 . TRBV11-3 . CASSPNSSPETQYF TGTGCCAGCAGCCCCAATTCCAGCCCGGAGACCCAGTACTTC
TRBJ2-7 TRBD2 TRBV7-2 . CASSSPGAREPYEQYF TGTGCCAGCAGCTCCCCAGGTGCGCGGGAGCCCTACGAGCAGTACTTC
TRBJ2-7 . TRBV24-1 once CATSRTGGGDEQYF TGTGCCACCAGTCGCACAGGGGGAGGGGACGAGCAGTACTTC
TRBJ2-3 TRBD2 TRBV3-1/TRBV3-2 . CASSPRYKETSGRTGVGGLTQYF TGTGCCAGCAGTCCAAGATATAAGGAAACTAGCGGGAGGACGGGCGTGGGTGGGCTTACGCAGTATTTT
TRBJ2-2 TRBD2 TRBV20-1 once CSASVTSGANTGELFF TGCAGTGCTAGTGTGACTAGCGGCGCGAACACCGGGGAGCTGTTTTTT
TRBJ2-5 TRBD2 TRBV6-6 . CATSGGETQYF TGTGCCACTTCGGGAGGAGAGACCCAGTACTTC
TRBJ1-4 . TRBV13 . CASSLAGSGELFF TGTGCCAGCAGCTTAGCGGGCAGCGGAGAACTGTTTTTT
TRBJ1-3 . TRBV12-3/TRBV12-4 . CASSFRGGNTIYF TGTGCCAGCAGTTTTAGGGGAGGAAACACCATATATTTT
TRBJ1-1 . TRBV27 . CARKGNTEAFF TGTGCCAGGAAAGGTAACACTGAAGCTTTCTTT
TRBJ2-7 TRBD2 TRBV7-9 few CASTPSGVSYEQYF TGTGCCAGCACCCCTAGCGGGGTATCCTACGAGCAGTACTTC
TRBJ2-3 TRBD2 TRBV6-5 . CASSYSGTGGADTQYF TGTGCCAGCAGTTACTCTGGAACGGGAGGGGCAGATACGCAGTATTTT